The T cell receptor beta chain described here comes from a study of blood T cell repertoires in COVID-19. Profiling relied on immunoSEQ multiplex PCR, and the TCRdb table lists in-frame clones only, not all of them. The top ten clones hold about 1.2% of a sample with over 300,000 clones, approximately 82% of them seen once. V was cut by 0 bases and J by 11 bases, with 7 bases left in between. Germline CDR1 is ENHRY and CDR2 is SYGVKD. The CDR3 runs to 11 residues. Material: peripheral blood. The source of this sequence is a woman aged 45-65 years with acute or convalescent COVID-19. V and J are TRBV10-3 and TRBJ1-1; D unresolved. CDR3 bases: TGTGCCATCAGTGAGTCTTACGGGGCTTTCTTT. The encoded protein is CAISESYGAFF.